This T cell receptor (beta chain) was captured in a study of T cell repertoires in cytomegalovirus infection. Study background: Epitope selection comprised recently identified HLA-C-restricted CMV epitopes and well-studied HLA-B-restricted CMV epitopes. Both a matching HLA type and CMV infection were indicated by public TCR beta signatures.

A single record per CDR3 protein comes from TCRdb applying MiXCR to the reads. The sample lists 200,000 to 250,000 distinct CDR3 sequences, roughly 34% occurring once. This clonotype has a handful of counts. Its antigen is unidentified. General study points: The cumulative frequency of public TCR beta families identified carriers of CMV plus the relevant HLA. Dominant in the ex vivo response were TCR beta clonotypes restricted by HLA-C and specific for CMV.

Trimming removed 5 bases from V and 6 bases from J, with 17 bases in between. The CDR3 consists of 14 residues. The V gene's germline CDR1 is DFQATT and CDR2 SNEGSKA (reference sequence). Here the sequenced sample was CD8+ T cells from cultured PBMCs, taken from culture after CMV antigen stimulation. The clonotype originates from a human donor in good health (CMV status not recorded). Some clones in this sample may be carry-over from other donors' samples. V usage is TRBV20-1 and J usage is TRBJ2-4, with D possibly matching TRBD1 (5 bases). The chain's CDR3 is CSALNRQVLNIQYF. In DNA, the CDR3 is TGCAGTGCTCTCAACAGGCAAGTTCTAAACATTCAGTACTTC.